The T cell receptor (beta chain) described here comes from a study of CXCR3-negative and CXCR3-positive naive CD8 T cells. Sorts performed in triplicate captured hundreds of thousands of cells each from every CD8+ T cell subset. As regards this clonotype: The target antigen is unknown.

Study-level points and caveats: Higher TRB CDR3 hydrophobicity marked CXCR3-positive naive cells relative to CXCR3-negative naive cells. The study found comparably high diversity in both naive subsets and much lower diversity in memory CD8+ cells. Comparison of naive CXCR3-negative and CXCR3-positive cells revealed similar TRBV-TRBJ usage, while memory cells differed.

Researchers prepared the TRB cDNA libraries using 5' RACE with UMI labels. TCRdb reworked the 5' RACE reads into one entry per CDR3 protein, no DNA. The table lists approximately 10,000 distinct CDR3 sequences, with roughly 2% in the top ten. This receptor was obtained from a human donor in good health. Some clones in this sample may be carry-over from other donors' samples. The sample consisted of naive CXCR3- CD8+ T cells from blood. Subset: CD45RO-CCR7+CD27+CD95- naive CD8+ T cells lacking CXCR3 (TNR3-).

CDR3 residues: CSVEDPTGKEGESGNTIYF. J is TRBJ1-3 and V is TRBV29-1; TCRdb returns TRBD1, unconfirmable since there is no DNA. The CDR3 is 19 amino acids. CDR1 is SQVTM, CDR2 ANQGSEA, per germline.